These 28 T cell receptor beta chains came from one sample sequenced in a study of CD8 T cells in ankylosing spondylitis. A single record per CDR3 protein comes from TCRdb applying MiXCR to the 5' RACE reads. This table holds 30,000 to 45,000 distinct CDR3 sequences, about 3% found once. The sequencing sample was made of blood, either unsorted or a sorted T cell fraction (not recorded which). These receptors were taken from a male donor with ankylosing spondylitis or in good health (not recorded which).

This clonotype was counted many times. The rearrangement uses TRBV9 and TRBJ2-3; 8 bases fit TRBD2. CDR1 and CDR2 (germline): SGDLS, YYNGEE. The CDR3 consists of 17 residues. J lost 2 bases, V lost 0 bases, and 8 bases had no gene match. CDR3 loop: CASSVVTSAGPTDTQYF. The CDR3 DNA is TGTGCCAGCAGCGTAGTGACTAGCGCTGGGCCCACAGATACGCAGTATTTT.

This clonotype was detected ten times or more. The gene calls are TRBV9 and TRBJ2-1; 10 nucleotides align to TRBD2. CDR1 is SGDLS, CDR2 YYNGEE, per germline. The J segment lost 7 bases and the V segment lost 4 bases, leaving 5 bases of the junction unmatched. This CDR3 contains 14 residues. CDR3 bases: TGTGCCAGCAGCCGAGCGGGAGGGGGGAATGAGCAGTTCTTC. It is translated as CASSRAGGGNEQFF.

This clonotype was seen at least ten times. This chain joins TRBV9 and TRBJ2-3, with D possibly matching TRBD2 (5 bases). The CDR3 contains 16 residues. CDR1 SGDLS and CDR2 YYNGEE come from the germline V gene. V shed 1 base and J shed 1 base, with 13 bases lying between them. The CDR3 region is CASSVFSGGGTDTQYF. DNA of the CDR3: TGTGCCAGCAGCGTATTCTCCGGAGGTGGCACAGATACGCAGTATTTT.

This clonotype showed up many times. The chain recombines TRBV9 with TRBJ2-5, with no clear D. The germline CDR1 and CDR2 sequences are SGDLS and YYNGEE. CDR3 length equals 12 residues. V was shortened by 4 bases and J by 4 bases, with 8 bases between the two germline ends. The CDR3 protein is CASSPQGETQYF. In DNA, the CDR3 is TGTGCCAGCAGCCCCCAAGGAGAGACCCAGTACTTC.

This clonotype was detected ten times or more. The V and J genes are TRBV9 and TRBJ2-3; D is uncertain. The CDR3 spans 16 residues. The V gene lost 0 bases and the J gene lost 0 bases, with 11 bases spanning the gap. CDR1 SGDLS and CDR2 YYNGEE come from the germline V gene. The CDR3 reads CASSVVHSSSTDTQYF. Here the CDR3 DNA reads TGTGCCAGCAGCGTAGTACATTCGTCTAGCACAGATACGCAGTATTTT.

This clonotype was counted many times. The chain couples TRBV9 to TRBJ1-1; D gene unclear. This CDR3 is 14 amino acids long. The germline V gene has CDR1 SGDLS and CDR2 YYNGEE. The V and J ends lost 0 bases and 1 base respectively, with 7 bases between them. CDR3 sequence reads: CASSVVAENTEAFF. The CDR3 nucleotides read TGTGCCAGCAGCGTAGTCGCGGAGAACACTGAAGCTTTCTTT.

This clonotype was observed at least ten times. J is TRBJ2-1 and V is TRBV9; D is uncertain. V was clipped by 4 bases and J by 1 base, with 6 bases between them. Germline V lookup: CDR1 SGDLS, CDR2 YYNGEE. This CDR3 region has 13 residues. The CDR3 nucleotides read TGTGCCAGCAGCCGTACATCCTACAATGAGCAGTTCTTC. Its translation is CASSRTSYNEQFF.

This clonotype has ten or more counts. V usage is TRBV9 and J usage is TRBJ2-5, with 8 bases identical to TRBD1. CDR3 length: 15 amino acids. Per germline, CDR1 SGDLS and CDR2 YYNGEE. The ends lost 2 bases at V and 2 bases at J; junction bases unmatched: 5. The CDR3 reads CASSVQGAEQETQYF. CDR3 nucleotide sequence: TGTGCCAGCAGCGTCCAGGGGGCAGAGCAAGAGACCCAGTACTTC.

This clonotype was counted at least ten times. The V gene is TRBV9, the J gene TRBJ2-3, with 12 bases identical to TRBD2. J was trimmed by 6 bases and V by 0 bases; bases with no gene match: 11. Germline V gene sequence: CDR1 SGDLS, CDR2 YYNGEE. CDR3 size: 18 residues. The CDR3 sequence: CASSVGRLAGGPRDTQYF. For the CDR3, the DNA is TGTGCCAGCAGCGTAGGTCGGCTAGCGGGGGGGCCACGCGATACGCAGTATTTT.

This clonotype was found a few times. The V call is TRBV9, the J call TRBJ2-5; 13 nucleotides match TRBD2. The CDR3 is 17 amino acids. The germline CDR1 and CDR2 sequences are SGDLS and YYNGEE. The J segment lost 0 bases and the V segment lost 0 bases, leaving 2 bases of the junction unmatched. The CDR3 DNA reads as TGTGCCAGCAGCGTAGGGACTAGCGGGGGACACCAAGAGACCCAGTACTTC. It translates to CASSVGTSGGHQETQYF. Together with reference TRBV9 and TRBJ2-5, the CDR3 gives the full variable domain: DSGVTQTPKHLITATGQRVTLRCSPRSGDLSVYWYQQSLDQGLQFLIQYYNGEERAKGNILERFSAQQFPDLHSELNLSSLELGDSALYFCASSVGTSGGHQETQYFGPGTRLLVL.

This clonotype was observed many times. The J gene is TRBJ2-5, the V gene TRBV9; tentative D call: TRBD1 (5 bases). CDR1 and CDR2 from the germline V gene are SGDLS and YYNGEE. Trimming took 3 bases from V and 4 from J, leaving 13 bases between them. This CDR3 contains 14 residues. CDR3 amino acids: CASSARQSGETQYF. CDR3 DNA: TGTGCCAGCAGCGCCAGACAGTCCGGAGAGACCCAGTACTTC.

The chain has TRBV9 and TRBJ1-2, with D unclear. This CDR3 is built from 14 residues. Germline-derived CDR1 and CDR2 are SGDLS and YYNGEE. Trimming took off 0 bases at V and 5 bases at J, with 11 bases between the two ends. The CDR3 loop is CASSVDRLGYGYTF. The CDR3 DNA reads TGTGCCAGCAGCGTAGATCGACTTGGGTATGGCTACACCTTC.

The sample holds many counts of this clonotype. The J gene is TRBJ2-1, the V gene TRBV9, with 12 bases aligning to TRBD2. V dropped 3 bases and J dropped 8; count of bases not matched to a gene: 6. Germline V gene lookup returns CDR1 SGDLS and CDR2 YYNGEE. The CDR3 runs to 15 residues. The CDR3 coding sequence is TGTGCCAGCAGCGGAACTAGCGGGGGGCGCGATGAGCAGTTCTTC. This encodes CASSGTSGGRDEQFF.

This clonotype occurred many times. The chain employs TRBV9 and TRBJ2-5; a possible D gene is TRBD1 (5 bases). This CDR3 is 15 amino acids long. V was cut by 0 bases and J by 1 base, with 10 bases left in between. Germline CDR1 is SGDLS and CDR2 is YYNGEE. For the CDR3, the DNA is TGTGCCAGCAGCGTAGCCCCCAGGGTCCAAGAGACCCAGTACTTC. Protein product: CASSVAPRVQETQYF.

Many counts were recorded for this clonotype. This chain joins TRBV9 and TRBJ1-1, with D possibly matching TRBD1 (6 bases). The CDR3 length is 14 residues. V was trimmed by 4 bases and J by 3 bases, leaving 13 bases between them. Germline loops: CDR1 SGDLS, CDR2 YYNGEE. CDR3 coding DNA: TGTGCCAGCAGCCCCTCGGACAGCCACACTGAAGCTTTCTTT. Encoded protein: CASSPSDSHTEAFF.

This clonotype was observed many times. This chain joins TRBV9 and TRBJ1-1, with unresolved D. Trimming removed 4 bases at V and 4 bases at J, with 17 bases between. Germline V lookup: CDR1 SGDLS, CDR2 YYNGEE. The CDR3 runs 15 residues. The DNA of the CDR3 is TGTGCCAGCAGCCCAGAGGGATGGGAGAGCACTGAAGCTTTCTTT. This encodes CASSPEGWESTEAFF.

This clonotype was found many times. This rearrangement joins TRBV9 to TRBJ2-3; 8 nucleotides match TRBD2. CDR3 length: 16 residues. V gave up 3 bases and J gave up 6 bases; unmatched junction bases: 12. From germline, CDR1 is SGDLS and CDR2 YYNGEE. The CDR3 nucleotides are TGTGCCAGCAGCGCCGGGACTAGAGGTTTGACGGATACGCAGTATTTT. Translation: CASSAGTRGLTDTQYF.

This clonotype was seen many times. The chain joins TRBV9 to TRBJ2-1; D gene uncertain. Trimming cost V 4 bases and J 7 bases, with 9 bases left between them. There are 12 residues in the CDR3. Germline assignment: CDR1 SGDLS and CDR2 YYNGEE. The CDR3 region has the DNA TGTGCCAGCAGCCACCAATGGAATGAGCAGTTCTTC. Its protein product is CASSHQWNEQFF.

This clonotype was recorded many times. This rearrangement joins TRBV9 to TRBJ2-5; TRBD2 might be the D (6 bases). Trimming took off 2 bases at V and 5 bases at J, with 10 bases between the two ends. This CDR3 is built from 13 residues. Looked up from germline, CDR1 is SGDLS and CDR2 is YYNGEE. The CDR3 DNA is TGTGCCAGCAGCGTCCGGGGGAGGGAGACCCAGTACTTC. This translates into CASSVRGRETQYF. The whole variable domain, remainder taken from reference TRBV9 and TRBJ2-5, is DSGVTQTPKHLITATGQRVTLRCSPRSGDLSVYWYQQSLDQGLQFLIQYYNGEERAKGNILERFSAQQFPDLHSELNLSSLELGDSALYFCASSVRGRETQYFGPGTRLLVL.

This clonotype was counted ten times or more. The gene calls are TRBV7-9 and TRBJ2-7; D remains unclear. Germline CDR1 is SEHNR and CDR2 is FQNEAQ (reference sequence). CDR3 size: 10 residues. The chain's CDR3 is CASSLGHPHV. For the CDR3, the DNA is TGTGCCAGCAGCTTAGGCCACCCCCACGTC.

In this sample, this clonotype turned up many times. The gene calls are TRBV9 and TRBJ2-3; D unclear. The length of the CDR3 is 15 residues. Per the germline V gene, CDR1 is SGDLS and CDR2 is YYNGEE. Between the trimmed V and J ends, which lost 0 bases and 0 bases, there was a span of 8 bases. The CDR3 region has the DNA TGTGCCAGCAGCGTAGTAGCTACTAGCACAGATACGCAGTATTTT. This encodes CASSVVATSTDTQYF.

This clonotype occurred many times. The chain couples TRBV9 to TRBJ1-1, with D possibly matching TRBD1 (6 bases). The CDR3 covers 14 residues. V was shortened by 4 bases and J by 0 bases, with 10 bases between the two germline ends. The germline gives CDR1 SGDLS, CDR2 YYNGEE. CDR3 DNA: TGTGCCAGCAGCCCCGGGGGCATGAACACTGAAGCTTTCTTT. Protein sequence: CASSPGGMNTEAFF.

The table lists this clonotype with many counts. For the CDR3, the DNA is TGTGCCAGCAGCGTAGCGATCTCGGACGCCTACAATGAGCAGTTCTTC. It yields the protein CASSVAISDAYNEQFF. V is TRBV9 and J is TRBJ2-1, with unresolved D. This CDR3 is built from 16 residues. In germline, CDR1 is SGDLS, CDR2 YYNGEE. V was shortened by 0 bases and J by 2 bases, with 12 bases between the two germline ends.

This clonotype came up many times. This sequence joins TRBV9 and TRBJ2-3, with D perhaps TRBD1 (6 bases). V was clipped by 0 bases and J by 0 bases, with 8 bases between them. CDR1 SGDLS and CDR2 YYNGEE come from the germline V gene. CDR3 length equals 15 residues. The CDR3 DNA is TGTGCCAGCAGCGTAGGACAGGCTAGCACAGATACGCAGTATTTT. Protein sequence: CASSVGQASTDTQYF.

Many counts were recorded for this clonotype. This chain uses TRBV9 with TRBJ2-5; the D is unclear. V was clipped by 0 bases and J by 3 bases, with 15 bases between them. Germline CDR1 is SGDLS and CDR2 is YYNGEE. This CDR3 spans 16 amino acids. The CDR3 DNA follows: TGTGCCAGCAGCGTAGGCTCTTCGACACGGAAAGAGACCCAGTACTTC. This gives the protein CASSVGSSTRKETQYF.

There are a few counts of this clonotype. V gene TRBV9 combines with J gene TRBJ2-5, with D possibly matching TRBD1 (5 bases). CDR3 length equals 15 residues. V was shortened by 0 bases and J by 3 bases, with 12 bases between the two germline ends. Germline CDR1 and CDR2: SGDLS and YYNGEE. The CDR3 nucleotides are TGTGCCAGCAGCGTAGGGGGCAGAAGAGAAGAGACCCAGTACTTC. This sequence encodes CASSVGGRREETQYF.

The sample holds many counts of this clonotype. CDR3 DNA: TGTGCCAGCAGCGTGAGGGGGCCGGGAGATACGCAGTATTTT. It translates to CASSVRGPGDTQYF. The genes are TRBV9 and TRBJ2-3, with TRBD1 matching 7 bases. Per germline, CDR1 SGDLS and CDR2 YYNGEE. The CDR3 loop spans 14 amino acids. The V segment lost 2 bases and the J segment 5 bases; nucleotides outside the gene matches: 5.

By proportion, this clonotype is medium-sized. The rearrangement uses TRBV9 and TRBJ2-1; D call uncertain. V was pared by 0 bases and J by 0 bases, with 4 bases between. CDR3 length equals 14 residues. Germline values: CDR1 SGDLS, CDR2 YYNGEE. The CDR3 DNA reads TGTGCCAGCAGCGTAGGGAGCTCCTACAATGAGCAGTTCTTC. This sequence encodes CASSVGSSYNEQFF. The whole variable domain, remainder taken from reference TRBV9 and TRBJ2-1, is DSGVTQTPKHLITATGQRVTLRCSPRSGDLSVYWYQQSLDQGLQFLIQYYNGEERAKGNILERFSAQQFPDLHSELNLSSLELGDSALYFCASSVGSSYNEQFFGPGTRLTVL.